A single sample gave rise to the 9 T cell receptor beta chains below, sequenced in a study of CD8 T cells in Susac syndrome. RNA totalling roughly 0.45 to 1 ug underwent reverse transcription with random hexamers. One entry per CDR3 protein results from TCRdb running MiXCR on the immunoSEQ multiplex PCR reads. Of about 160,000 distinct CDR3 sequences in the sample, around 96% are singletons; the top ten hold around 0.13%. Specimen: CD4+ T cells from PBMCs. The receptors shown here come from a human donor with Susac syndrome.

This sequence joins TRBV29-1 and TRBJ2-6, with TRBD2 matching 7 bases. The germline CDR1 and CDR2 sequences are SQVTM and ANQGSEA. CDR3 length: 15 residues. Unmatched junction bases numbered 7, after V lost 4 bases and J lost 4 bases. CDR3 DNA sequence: TGCAGCGTTGGGGAGGGCGTAGGGGGGGCCAACGTCCTGACTTTC. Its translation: CSVGEGVGGANVLTF.

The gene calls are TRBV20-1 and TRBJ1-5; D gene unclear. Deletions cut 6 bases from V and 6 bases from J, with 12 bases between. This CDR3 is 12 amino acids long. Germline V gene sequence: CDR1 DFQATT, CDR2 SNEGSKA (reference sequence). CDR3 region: CSAQRSGQPQHF. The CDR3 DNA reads TGCAGTGCCCAGAGGTCGGGTCAGCCCCAGCATTTT.

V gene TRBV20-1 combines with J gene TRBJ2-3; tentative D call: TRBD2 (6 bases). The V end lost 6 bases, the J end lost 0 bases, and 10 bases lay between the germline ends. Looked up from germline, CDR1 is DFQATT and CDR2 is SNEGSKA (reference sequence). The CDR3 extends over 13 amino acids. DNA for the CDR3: TGCAGTGCCCGGGGGTCTAGCACAGATACGCAGTATTTT. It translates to CSARGSSTDTQYF.

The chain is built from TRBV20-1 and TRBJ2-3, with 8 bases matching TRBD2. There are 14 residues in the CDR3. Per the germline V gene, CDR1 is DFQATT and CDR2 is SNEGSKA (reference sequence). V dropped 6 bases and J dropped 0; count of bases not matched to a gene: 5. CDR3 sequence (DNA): TGCAGTGCCCAGACTAGCGCTAGCACAGATACGCAGTATTTT. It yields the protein CSAQTSASTDTQYF.

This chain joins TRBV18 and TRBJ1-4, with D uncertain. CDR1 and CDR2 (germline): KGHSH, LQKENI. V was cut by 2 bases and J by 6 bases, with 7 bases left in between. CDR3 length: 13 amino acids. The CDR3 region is CASSPDMYEKLFF. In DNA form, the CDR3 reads TGTGCCAGCTCACCAGACATGTATGAAAAACTGTTTTTT.

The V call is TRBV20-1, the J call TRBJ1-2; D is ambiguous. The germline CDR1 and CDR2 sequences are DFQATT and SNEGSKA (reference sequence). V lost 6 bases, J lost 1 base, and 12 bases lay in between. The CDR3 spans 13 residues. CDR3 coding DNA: TGCAGTGCCCCTGGCCAGCTTAACTATGGCTACACCTTC. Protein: CSAPGQLNYGYTF.

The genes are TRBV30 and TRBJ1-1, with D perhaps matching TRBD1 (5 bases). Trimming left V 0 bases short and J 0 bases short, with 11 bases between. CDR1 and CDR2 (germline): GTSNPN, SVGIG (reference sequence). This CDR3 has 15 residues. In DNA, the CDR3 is TGTGCCTGGAGTGTGCGGAGACAGTTGAACACTGAAGCTTTCTTT. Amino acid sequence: CAWSVRRQLNTEAFF.

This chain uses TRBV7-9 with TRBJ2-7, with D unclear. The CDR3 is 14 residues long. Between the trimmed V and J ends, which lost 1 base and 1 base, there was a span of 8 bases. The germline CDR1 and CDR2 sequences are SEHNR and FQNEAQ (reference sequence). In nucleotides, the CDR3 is TGTGCCAGCAGCTTAGTTGGACGGTCCTACGAGCAGTACTTC. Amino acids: CASSLVGRSYEQYF.

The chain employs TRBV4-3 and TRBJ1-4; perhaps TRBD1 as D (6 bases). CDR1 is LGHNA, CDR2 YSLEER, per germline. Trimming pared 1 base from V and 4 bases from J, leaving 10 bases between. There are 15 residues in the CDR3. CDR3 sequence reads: CASSQGTAFNEKLFF. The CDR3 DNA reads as TGCGCCAGCAGCCAAGGGACAGCCTTTAATGAAAAACTGTTTTTT.